This TCR beta chain was found in a study of T-cell reconstitution after alpha-beta-depleted transplantation in children. CDR1 is MNHEY, CDR2 SVGEGT, per germline. V was shortened by 6 bases and J by 3 bases, with 12 bases between the two germline ends. The CDR3 extends over 14 amino acids. Whole-study results and caveats: T-cell counts and diversity at one year following transplant were attributed mainly to newly produced T cells. Reportedly, alpha-beta T cells present about two months post-transplant originated from several hundred expanded clones of graft origin. In some patients, recipient T cells and intrathymic progenitors surviving conditioning explained high day-60 diversity.

On this clonotype itself: The antigen remains unidentified.

Preparation of the TCRbeta library used unique molecular identifiers. TCRdb recomputed calls from the PCR reads with MiXCR, one row per CDR3 protein. The profile covers 800,000 to 1,000,000 distinct CDR3 sequences, with under 30% appearing a single time and more than 25% taken by the ten largest. The source of this sequence is a boy under three years old who had a stem cell transplant for SCID, so the T cells may come from the graft donor. This rearrangement joins TRBV6-2 or TRBV6-3 to TRBJ1-5; D might be TRBD1 (5 bases). Sequencing used PBMCs, mostly from graft donor cells, obtained 360 days after TCRalphabeta/CD19-depleted stem cell transplant. In nucleotides, the CDR3 is TGTGCCAGCAGCAAAGGGGCCTTCAATCAGCCCCAGCATTTT. Protein: CASSKGAFNQPQHF.